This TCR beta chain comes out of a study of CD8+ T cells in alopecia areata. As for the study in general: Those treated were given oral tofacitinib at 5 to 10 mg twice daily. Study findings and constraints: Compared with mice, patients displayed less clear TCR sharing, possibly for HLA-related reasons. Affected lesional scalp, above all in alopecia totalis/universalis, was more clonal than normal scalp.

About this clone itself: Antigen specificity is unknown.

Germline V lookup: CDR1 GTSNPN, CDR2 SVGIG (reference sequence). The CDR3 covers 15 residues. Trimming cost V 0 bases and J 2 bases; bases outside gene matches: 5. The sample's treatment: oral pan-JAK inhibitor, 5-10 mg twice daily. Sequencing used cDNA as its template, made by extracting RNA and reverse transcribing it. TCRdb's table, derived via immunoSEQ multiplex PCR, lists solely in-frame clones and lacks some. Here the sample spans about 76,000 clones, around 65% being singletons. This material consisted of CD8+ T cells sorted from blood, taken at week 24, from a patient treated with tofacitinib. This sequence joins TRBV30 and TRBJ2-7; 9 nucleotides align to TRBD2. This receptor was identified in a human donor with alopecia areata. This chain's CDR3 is CAWSVSSGGAYEQYF. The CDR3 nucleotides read TGTGCCTGGAGTGTAAGTAGCGGGGGCGCCTACGAGCAGTACTTC.